The source of this T cell receptor beta chain is a study of regulatory T cells in long-lasting Graves disease. Study details: Newly diagnosed Graves' patients took antithyroid drugs under 3 months. Study-wide results and limits: TRBV28, TRBJ1-2 and TRBJ2-5 were segments that persistent disease favored.

Time point reported: newly diagnosed GD, antithyroid drugs for less than 3 months. The TCR library used RNA extracted from PBMCs. A remark on this clonotype: The antigen remains unidentified.

With iRepertoire HTBI primers and Arm-PCR of CDR3 regions, TCR beta libraries were built. Each CDR3 protein gets one entry after TCRdb re-called the multiplex PCR reads with MiXCR. The profile shows 200,000 to 250,000 distinct CDR3 sequences, roughly 19% of them singletons. Between the trimmed V and J ends, which lost 4 bases and 6 bases, there was a span of 12 bases. From germline, CDR1 is LGHDT and CDR2 YNNKEL (reference sequence). The CDR3 is 13 residues long. These data also featured in a second study, about T cells in Graves' hyperthyroidism and ophthalmopathy. As reported in that work: Patients aged 18 to 65 had newly diagnosed hyperthyroidism that had lasted under 2 months.

The genes are TRBV3-1 and TRBJ1-2; tentatively, D is TRBD1 (6 bases). The receptor's source is a woman younger than 45 with Graves disease. The sequencing here drew on peripheral blood mononuclear cells (PBMCs), taken at new diagnosis, from a patient treated with antithyroid drugs. The CDR3 DNA follows: TGTGCCAGCAGCCCCGGGGGGCCCGATGGCTACACCTTC. Protein product: CASSPGGPDGYTF.